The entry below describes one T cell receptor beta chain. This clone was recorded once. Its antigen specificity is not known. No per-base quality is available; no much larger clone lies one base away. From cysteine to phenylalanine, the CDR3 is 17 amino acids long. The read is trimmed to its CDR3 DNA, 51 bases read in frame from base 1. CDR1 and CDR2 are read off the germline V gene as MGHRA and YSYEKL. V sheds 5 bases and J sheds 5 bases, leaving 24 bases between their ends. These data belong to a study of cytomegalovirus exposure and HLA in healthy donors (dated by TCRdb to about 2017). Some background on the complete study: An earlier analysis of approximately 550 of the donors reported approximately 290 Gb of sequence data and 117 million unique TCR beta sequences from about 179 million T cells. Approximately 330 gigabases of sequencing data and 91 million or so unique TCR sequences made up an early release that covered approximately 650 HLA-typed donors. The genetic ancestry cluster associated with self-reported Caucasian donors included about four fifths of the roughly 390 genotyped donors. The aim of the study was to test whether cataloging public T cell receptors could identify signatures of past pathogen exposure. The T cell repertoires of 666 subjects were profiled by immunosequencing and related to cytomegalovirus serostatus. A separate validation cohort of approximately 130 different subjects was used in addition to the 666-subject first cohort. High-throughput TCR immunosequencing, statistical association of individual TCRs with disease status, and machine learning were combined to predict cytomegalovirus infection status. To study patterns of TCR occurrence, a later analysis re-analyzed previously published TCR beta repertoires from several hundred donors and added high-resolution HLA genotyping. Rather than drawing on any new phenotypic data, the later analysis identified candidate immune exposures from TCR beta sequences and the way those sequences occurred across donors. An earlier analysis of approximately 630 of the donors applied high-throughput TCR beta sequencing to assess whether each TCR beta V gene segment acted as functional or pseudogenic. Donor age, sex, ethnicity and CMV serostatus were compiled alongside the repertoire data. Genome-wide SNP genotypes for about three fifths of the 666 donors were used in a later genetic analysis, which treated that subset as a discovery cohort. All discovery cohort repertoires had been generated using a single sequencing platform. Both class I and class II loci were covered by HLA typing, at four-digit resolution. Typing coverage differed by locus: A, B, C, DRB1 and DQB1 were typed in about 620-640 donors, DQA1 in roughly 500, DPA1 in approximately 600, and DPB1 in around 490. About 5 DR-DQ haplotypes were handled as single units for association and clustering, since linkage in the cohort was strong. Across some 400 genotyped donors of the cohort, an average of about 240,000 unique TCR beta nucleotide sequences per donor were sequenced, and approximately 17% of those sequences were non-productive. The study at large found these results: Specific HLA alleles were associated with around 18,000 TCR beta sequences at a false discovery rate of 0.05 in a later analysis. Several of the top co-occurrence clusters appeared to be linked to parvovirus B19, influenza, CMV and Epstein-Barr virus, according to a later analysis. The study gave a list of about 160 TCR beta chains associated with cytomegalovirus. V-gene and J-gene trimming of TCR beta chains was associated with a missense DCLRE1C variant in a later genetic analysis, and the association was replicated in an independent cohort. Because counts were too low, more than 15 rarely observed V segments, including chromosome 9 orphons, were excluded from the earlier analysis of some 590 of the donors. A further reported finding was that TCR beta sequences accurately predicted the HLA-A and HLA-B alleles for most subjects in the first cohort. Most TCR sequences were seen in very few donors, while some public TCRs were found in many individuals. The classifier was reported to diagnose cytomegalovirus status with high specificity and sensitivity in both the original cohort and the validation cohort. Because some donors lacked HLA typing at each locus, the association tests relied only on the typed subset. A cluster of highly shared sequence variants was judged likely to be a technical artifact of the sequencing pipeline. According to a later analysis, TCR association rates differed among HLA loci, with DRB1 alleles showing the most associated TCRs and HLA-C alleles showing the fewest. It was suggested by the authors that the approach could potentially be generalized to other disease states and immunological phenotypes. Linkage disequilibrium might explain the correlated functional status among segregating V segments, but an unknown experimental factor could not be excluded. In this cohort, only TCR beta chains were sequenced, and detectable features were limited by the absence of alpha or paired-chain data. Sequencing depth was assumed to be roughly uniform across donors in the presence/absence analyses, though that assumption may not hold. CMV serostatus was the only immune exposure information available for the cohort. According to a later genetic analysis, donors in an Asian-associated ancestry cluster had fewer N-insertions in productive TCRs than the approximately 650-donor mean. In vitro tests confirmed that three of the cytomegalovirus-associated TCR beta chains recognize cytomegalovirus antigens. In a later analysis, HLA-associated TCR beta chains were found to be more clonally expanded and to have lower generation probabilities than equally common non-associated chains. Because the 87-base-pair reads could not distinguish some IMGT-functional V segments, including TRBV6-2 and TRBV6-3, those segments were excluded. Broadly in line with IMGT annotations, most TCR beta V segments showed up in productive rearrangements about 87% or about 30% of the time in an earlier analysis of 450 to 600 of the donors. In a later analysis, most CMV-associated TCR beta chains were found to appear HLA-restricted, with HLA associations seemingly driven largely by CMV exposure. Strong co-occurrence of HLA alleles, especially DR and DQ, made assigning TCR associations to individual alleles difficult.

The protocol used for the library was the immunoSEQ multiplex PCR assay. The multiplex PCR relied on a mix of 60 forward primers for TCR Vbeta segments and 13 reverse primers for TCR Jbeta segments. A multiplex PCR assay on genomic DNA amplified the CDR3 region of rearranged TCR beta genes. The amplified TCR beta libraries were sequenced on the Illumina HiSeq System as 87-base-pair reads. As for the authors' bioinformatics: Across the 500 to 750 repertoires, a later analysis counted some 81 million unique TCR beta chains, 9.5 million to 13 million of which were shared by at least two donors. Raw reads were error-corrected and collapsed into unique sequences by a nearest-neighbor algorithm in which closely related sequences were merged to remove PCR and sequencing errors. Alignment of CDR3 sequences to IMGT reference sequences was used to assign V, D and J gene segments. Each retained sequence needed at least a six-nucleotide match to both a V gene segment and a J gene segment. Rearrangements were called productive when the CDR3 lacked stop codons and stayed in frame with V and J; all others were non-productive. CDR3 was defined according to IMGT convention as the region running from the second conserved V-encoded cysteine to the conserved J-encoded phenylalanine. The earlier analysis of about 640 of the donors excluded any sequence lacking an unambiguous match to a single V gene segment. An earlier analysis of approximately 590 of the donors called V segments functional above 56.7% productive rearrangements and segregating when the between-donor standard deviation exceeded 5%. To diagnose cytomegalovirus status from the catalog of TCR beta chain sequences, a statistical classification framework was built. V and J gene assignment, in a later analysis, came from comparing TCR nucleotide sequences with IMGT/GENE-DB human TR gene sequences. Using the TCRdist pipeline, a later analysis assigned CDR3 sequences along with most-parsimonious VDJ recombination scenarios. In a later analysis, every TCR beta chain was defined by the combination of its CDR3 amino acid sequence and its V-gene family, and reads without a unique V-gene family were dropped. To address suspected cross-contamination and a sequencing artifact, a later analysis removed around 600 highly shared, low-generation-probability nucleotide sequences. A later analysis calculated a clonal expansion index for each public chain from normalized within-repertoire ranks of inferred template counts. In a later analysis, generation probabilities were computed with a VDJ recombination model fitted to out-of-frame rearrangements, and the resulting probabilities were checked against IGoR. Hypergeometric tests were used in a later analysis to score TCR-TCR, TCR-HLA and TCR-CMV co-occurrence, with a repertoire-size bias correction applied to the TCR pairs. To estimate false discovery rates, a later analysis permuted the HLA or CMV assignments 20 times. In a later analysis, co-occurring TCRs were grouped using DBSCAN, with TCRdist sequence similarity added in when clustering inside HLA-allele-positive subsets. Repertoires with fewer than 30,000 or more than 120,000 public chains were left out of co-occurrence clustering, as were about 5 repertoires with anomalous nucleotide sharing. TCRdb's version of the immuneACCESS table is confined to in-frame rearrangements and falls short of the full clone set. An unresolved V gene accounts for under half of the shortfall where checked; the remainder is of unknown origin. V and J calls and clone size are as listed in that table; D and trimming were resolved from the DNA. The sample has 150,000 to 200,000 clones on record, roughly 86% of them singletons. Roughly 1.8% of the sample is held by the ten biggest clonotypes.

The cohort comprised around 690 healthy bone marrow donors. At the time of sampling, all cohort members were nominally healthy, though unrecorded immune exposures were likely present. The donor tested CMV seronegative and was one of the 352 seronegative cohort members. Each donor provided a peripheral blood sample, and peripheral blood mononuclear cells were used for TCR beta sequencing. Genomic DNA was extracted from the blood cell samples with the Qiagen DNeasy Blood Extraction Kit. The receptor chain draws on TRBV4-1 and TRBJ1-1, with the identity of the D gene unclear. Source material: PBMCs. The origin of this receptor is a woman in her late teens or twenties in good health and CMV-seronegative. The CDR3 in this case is CASSSIAVWIGKTEAFF. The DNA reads TGCGCCAGCAGCTCGATAGCAGTCTGGATTGGAAAGACTGAAGCTTTCTTT.